A selection of T cell receptor beta chains follows, all from one sample in a study of CD8+ T cells in alopecia areata. Here immunoSEQ multiplex PCR was the method, and the copy in TCRdb shows in-frame clones only, minus some. The data contain 95,000 to 150,000 clones, roughly 50% of them seen just once; the ten biggest clones take up over 9.5%. Specimen: NKG2D-low CD8+ T cells sorted from blood. The receptors come from a human donor with alopecia areata. CDR3s include the opening cysteine and the closing phenylalanine or tryptophan. A D gene is named only where the DNA matches it firmly. Only part of the rows carry a size: once, few, many, or a class if the clone is expanded.

CDR3 | DNA | J | V | D | size
CASSLSRDINEQFF | TGTGCCAGCAGTTTAAGCCGAGATATCAATGAGCAGTTCTTC | TRBJ2-1 | TRBV27 | . | .
CASSVLGGETQYF | TGTGCCAGCAGCGTATTAGGGGGAGAGACCCAGTACTTC | TRBJ2-5 | TRBV9 | . | .
CASSRTGGQEKLFF | TGTGCCAGCAGTCGGACAGGGGGCCAGGAAAAACTGTTTTTT | TRBJ1-4 | TRBV2 | TRBD1 | .
CASSLQGTDTQYF | TGTGCCAGCAGCCTACAGGGCACAGATACGCAGTATTTT | TRBJ2-3 | TRBV5-6 | . | .
CASSAVWGLHF | TGTGCCAGCAGCGCCGTGTGGGGCCTACACTTC | TRBJ2-7 | TRBV11-1 | . | .
CASSLVGSEQFF | TGTGCCAGCAGCTTAGTGGGGAGTGAGCAGTTCTTC | TRBJ2-1 | TRBV11-3 | . | medium-sized
CASSLDRDDEKLFF | TGTGCCAGCAGTCTGGACAGGGATGACGAAAAACTGTTTTTT | TRBJ1-4 | TRBV27 | TRBD1 | .
CSVPGGFGTEAFF | TGCAGCGTCCCTGGAGGGTTCGGCACTGAAGCTTTCTTT | TRBJ1-1 | TRBV29-1 | . | few
CSVDWGRTDTQYF | TGCAGCGTTGATTGGGGACGCACAGATACGCAGTATTTT | TRBJ2-3 | TRBV29-1 | . | .
CAWSAGRPLNTEAFF | TGTGCCTGGAGTGCTGGACGGCCTCTGAACACTGAAGCTTTCTTT | TRBJ1-1 | TRBV30 | . | .
CSHLRGDEQFF | TGCAGCCACCTCAGGGGTGATGAGCAGTTCTTC | TRBJ2-1 | TRBV29-1 | . | few
CASSQATSGSTDTQYF | TGTGCCAGCAGCCAGGCGACTAGCGGTAGCACAGATACGCAGTATTTT | TRBJ2-3 | TRBV7-9 | TRBD2 | .
CASFGRTAYEQYF | TGTGCCAGCTTCGGACGCACAGCCTACGAGCAGTACTTC | TRBJ2-7 | TRBV28 | . | .
CASSPPLEADPDTQYF | TGTGCCAGCAGCCCCCCTCTAGAGGCGGATCCAGATACGCAGTATTTT | TRBJ2-3 | TRBV7-9 | . | .